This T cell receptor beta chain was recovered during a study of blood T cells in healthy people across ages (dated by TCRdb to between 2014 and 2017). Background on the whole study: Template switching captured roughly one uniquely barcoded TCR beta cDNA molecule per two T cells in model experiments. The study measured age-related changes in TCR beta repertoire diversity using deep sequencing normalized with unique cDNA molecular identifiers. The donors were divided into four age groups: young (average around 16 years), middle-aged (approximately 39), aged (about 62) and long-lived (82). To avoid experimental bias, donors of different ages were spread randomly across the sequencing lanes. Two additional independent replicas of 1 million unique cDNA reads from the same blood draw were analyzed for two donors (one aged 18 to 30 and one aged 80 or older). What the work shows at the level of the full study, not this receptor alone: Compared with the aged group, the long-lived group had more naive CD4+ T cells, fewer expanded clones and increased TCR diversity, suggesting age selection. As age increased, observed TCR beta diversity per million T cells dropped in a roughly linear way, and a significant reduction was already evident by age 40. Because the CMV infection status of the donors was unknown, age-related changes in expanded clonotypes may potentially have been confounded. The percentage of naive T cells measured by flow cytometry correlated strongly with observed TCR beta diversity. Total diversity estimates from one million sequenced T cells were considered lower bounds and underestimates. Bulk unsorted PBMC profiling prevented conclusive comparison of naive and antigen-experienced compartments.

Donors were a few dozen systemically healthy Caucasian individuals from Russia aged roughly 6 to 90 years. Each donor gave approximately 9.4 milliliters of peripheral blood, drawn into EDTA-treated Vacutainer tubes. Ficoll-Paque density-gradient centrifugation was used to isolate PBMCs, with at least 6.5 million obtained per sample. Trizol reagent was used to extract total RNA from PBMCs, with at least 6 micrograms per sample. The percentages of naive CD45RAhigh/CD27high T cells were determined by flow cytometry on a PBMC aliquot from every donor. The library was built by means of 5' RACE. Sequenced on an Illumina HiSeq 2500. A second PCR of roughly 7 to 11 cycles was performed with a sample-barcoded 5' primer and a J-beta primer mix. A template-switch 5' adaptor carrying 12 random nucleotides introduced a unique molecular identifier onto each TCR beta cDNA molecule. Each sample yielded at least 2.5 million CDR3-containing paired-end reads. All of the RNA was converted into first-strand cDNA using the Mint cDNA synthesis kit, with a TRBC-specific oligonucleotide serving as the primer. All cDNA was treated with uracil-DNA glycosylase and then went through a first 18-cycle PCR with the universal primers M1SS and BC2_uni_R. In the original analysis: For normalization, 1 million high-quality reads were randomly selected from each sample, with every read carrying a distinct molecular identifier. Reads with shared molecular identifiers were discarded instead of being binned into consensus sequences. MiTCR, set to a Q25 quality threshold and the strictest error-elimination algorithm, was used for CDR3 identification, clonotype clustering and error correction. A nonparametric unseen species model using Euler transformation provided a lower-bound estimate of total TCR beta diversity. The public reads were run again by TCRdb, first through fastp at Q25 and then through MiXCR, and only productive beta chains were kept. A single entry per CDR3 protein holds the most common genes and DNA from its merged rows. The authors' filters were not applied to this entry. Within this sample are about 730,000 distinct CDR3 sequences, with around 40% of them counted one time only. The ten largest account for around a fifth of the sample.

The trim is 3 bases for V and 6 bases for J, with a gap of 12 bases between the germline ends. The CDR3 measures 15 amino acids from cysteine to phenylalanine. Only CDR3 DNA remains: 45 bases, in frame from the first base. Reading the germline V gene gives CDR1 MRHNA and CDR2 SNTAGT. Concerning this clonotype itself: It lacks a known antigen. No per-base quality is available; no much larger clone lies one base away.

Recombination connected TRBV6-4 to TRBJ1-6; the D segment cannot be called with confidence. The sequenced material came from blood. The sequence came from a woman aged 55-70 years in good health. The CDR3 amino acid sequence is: CASSELALANSPLHF. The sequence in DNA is TGTGCCAGCAGTGAGTTGGCGCTTGCTAATTCACCCCTCCACTTT.